Listed below are T cell receptor beta chains from one sample, sequenced in a study of identical twins. Each CDR3 protein gets one entry after TCRdb re-called the 5' RACE reads with MiXCR. The sample yields 500,000 to 650,000 distinct CDR3 sequences, around 20% seen once. These sequences were also reported in another study, on yellow fever vaccine responses in identical twins.

Sequencing was done on a sample of CD4+ T cells sorted from blood. The receptors stem from a woman under 30 in good health. Each CDR3 is given with its conserved first and last residue. A D gene is named only where the DNA matches it firmly. Only some rows state a clone size, as once, few, many or a class for expanded clones.

>TRBV20-1|TRBD1|few|TRBJ1-6
CSASRTGGWDSPLHF
TGCAGTGCTTCTCGTACAGGGGGCTGGGATTCACCCCTCCACTTT
>TRBV28|NA|NA|TRBJ1-6
CASSPDRTNSPLHF
TGTGCCAGCAGCCCTGACAGGACGAATTCACCCCTCCACTTT
>TRBV9|NA|NA|TRBJ2-1
CASSTDLGDYNEQFF
TGTGCCAGCAGCACGGACCTTGGGGACTACAATGAGCAGTTCTTC
>TRBV12-3/TRBV12-4|NA|few|TRBJ2-2
CASRLENTGELFF
TGTGCCAGCAGACTGGAGAACACCGGGGAGCTGTTTTTT
>TRBV5-8|NA|few|TRBJ1-4
CASSSWDITNEKLFF
TGTGCCAGCAGCTCCTGGGACATTACTAATGAAAAACTGTTTTTT
>TRBV29-1|TRBD2|NA|TRBJ2-5
CSVEGAGPAQYF
TGCAGCGTTGAAGGAGCGGGGCCGGCCCAGTACTTC
>TRBV15|TRBD2|few|TRBJ2-1
CATSRGRAGGLRSSYNEQFF
TGTGCCACCAGCAGAGGACGGGCGGGAGGCTTACGGTCCTCCTACAATGAGCAGTTCTTC
>TRBV5-1|TRBD1|few|TRBJ2-2
CASSPDRGITGELFF
TGCGCCAGCAGCCCGGACAGGGGGATTACCGGGGAGCTGTTTTTT
>TRBV12-3/TRBV12-4|TRBD1|NA|TRBJ1-4
CASTYRGIGEKLFF
TGTGCCAGCACATACAGGGGGATTGGTGAAAAACTGTTTTTT
>TRBV24-1|NA|NA|TRBJ2-5
CATRDTNIPGPKETQYF
TGTGCCACCAGAGATACTAATATACCGGGACCTAAAGAGACCCAGTACTTC
>TRBV6-1|TRBD2|NA|TRBJ2-1
CASSKAGLALLNEQFF
TGTGCCAGCAGTAAAGCGGGACTAGCGCTACTCAATGAGCAGTTCTTC
>TRBV3-1|NA|NA|TRBJ2-1
CASSQEPPGTYYNEQFF
TGTGCCAGCAGCCAAGAACCTCCGGGGACTTACTACAATGAGCAGTTCTTC
>TRBV20-1|NA|NA|TRBJ2-1
CSARGGAGPNNEQFF
TGCAGTGCTAGAGGGGGGGCAGGACCCAACAATGAGCAGTTCTTC
>TRBV3-1|TRBD2|NA|TRBJ2-3
CASSQGTSGYTDTQYF
TGTGCCAGCAGCCAAGGGACTAGCGGTTACACAGATACGCAGTATTTT
>TRBV28|NA|NA|TRBJ2-6
CASSLLLGVNGANVLTF
TGTGCCAGCAGTTTACTCCTAGGGGTAAATGGGGCCAACGTCCTGACTTTC
>TRBV9|NA|NA|TRBJ2-1
CASSVEHGNEQFF
TGTGCCAGCAGCGTAGAACACGGCAATGAGCAGTTCTTC
>TRBV12-3/TRBV12-4|NA|few|TRBJ1-2
CASRPQGAAFNYGYTF
TGTGCCAGCAGGCCACAGGGAGCAGCTTTTAACTATGGCTACACCTTC
>TRBV27|TRBD2|NA|TRBJ2-2
CASRGFGGVDTGELFF
TGTGCCAGCCGTGGCTTCGGGGGGGTTGACACCGGGGAGCTGTTTTTT
>TRBV24-1|TRBD2|many|TRBJ2-5
CATSGGLAGGETQYF
TGTGCCACCAGTGGTGGACTAGCGGGCGGGGAGACCCAGTACTTC
>TRBV5-1|NA|few|TRBJ2-7
CASSLYTSSSYEQYF
TGCGCCAGCAGCTTGTACACCTCGAGCTCCTACGAGCAGTACTTC
>TRBV3-1|NA|NA|TRBJ2-5
CASSQEAGLQETQYF
TGTGCCAGCAGCCAAGAGGCGGGGCTCCAAGAGACCCAGTACTTC
>TRBV5-1|TRBD2|few|TRBJ2-1
CASRTSGANEQFF
TGCGCCAGCAGGACTAGCGGTGCGAATGAGCAGTTCTTC
>TRBV12-3/TRBV12-4|NA|many|TRBJ2-1
CASSSGGGNNEQFF
TGTGCCAGCAGTTCAGGGGGAGGGAACAATGAGCAGTTCTTC
>TRBV29-1|NA|once|TRBJ1-1
CSVELSGGYTEAFF
TGCAGCGTTGAACTTTCGGGGGGCTACACTGAAGCTTTCTTT
>TRBV19|NA|NA|TRBJ1-6
CASSIGFFGEPLHF
TGTGCCAGTAGTATAGGTTTCTTCGGAGAACCCCTCCACTTT
>TRBV5-1|TRBD2|NA|TRBJ2-3
CASSLLAGAVADTQYF
TGCGCCAGCAGCTTGCTAGCGGGAGCAGTAGCAGATACGCAGTATTTT
>TRBV5-1|NA|NA|TRBJ2-7
CASSLDGTTLYEQYF
TGCGCCAGCAGCTTGGATGGGACAACCCTCTACGAGCAGTACTTC
>TRBV19|TRBD2|NA|TRBJ2-2
CASSIVGLVSGELFF
TGTGCCAGTAGTATAGTAGGACTAGTATCAGGGGAGCTGTTTTTT
>TRBV7-2|TRBD2|NA|TRBJ2-3
CASSRSTSPSSQDTQYF
TGTGCCAGCAGCCGATCGACTAGCCCCTCGTCGCAAGATACGCAGTATTTT
>TRBV7-8|TRBD1|NA|TRBJ2-7
CASSFTTGRIVYEQYF
TGTGCCAGCAGCTTCACGACAGGGCGCATTGTCTACGAGCAGTACTTC
>TRBV6-5|TRBD2|NA|TRBJ2-3
CASSYSIAGASDTQYF
TGTGCCAGCAGTTACTCGATAGCGGGAGCTTCCGATACGCAGTATTTT
>TRBV24-1|NA|NA|TRBJ2-7
CATSDPGTPTYEQYF
TGTGCCACCAGTGATCCCGGGACACCTACCTACGAGCAGTACTTC
>TRBV11-2|NA|few|TRBJ2-2
CASSPRKGQYTGELFF
TGTGCCAGCAGCCCCCGAAAGGGCCAATACACCGGGGAGCTGTTTTTT
>TRBV20-1|TRBD1|NA|TRBJ1-2
CSVGDRADGYTF
TGCAGTGTAGGTGACAGGGCCGATGGCTACACCTTC
>TRBV7-9|TRBD1|few|TRBJ2-1
CASSYWTGRNEQFF
TGTGCCAGCAGCTACTGGACAGGGCGGAATGAGCAGTTCTTC
>TRBV7-2|NA|NA|TRBJ2-5
CASSPQSGGTGETQYF
TGTGCCAGCAGCCCCCAGTCGGGTGGGACGGGGGAGACCCAGTACTTC
>TRBV6-1|TRBD2|NA|TRBJ2-3
CASRGGLASDTQYF
TGTGCCAGCAGGGGCGGACTAGCGTCGGATACGCAGTATTTT
>TRBV20-1|NA|NA|TRBJ2-1
CSARGVGVFSYNEQFF
TGCAGTGCTAGAGGGGTGGGAGTGTTCTCCTACAATGAGCAGTTCTTC
>TRBV19|NA|NA|TRBJ1-5
CASSNRQESVSNQPQHF
TGTGCCAGTAGTAATCGACAGGAATCCGTTAGCAATCAGCCCCAGCATTTT
>TRBV4-1|NA|NA|TRBJ2-2
CASSQDWKRLFF
TGCGCCAGCAGCCAAGATTGGAAAAGGCTGTTTTTT
>TRBV4-1|NA|few|TRBJ2-5
CASSQDQGKAGETQYF
TGCGCCAGCAGCCAAGATCAGGGAAAGGCCGGGGAGACCCAGTACTTC
>TRBV12-3/TRBV12-4|NA|NA|TRBJ1-1
CASSPGRSFTEAFF
TGTGCCAGCAGTCCCGGCCGATCTTTCACTGAAGCTTTCTTT